This T cell receptor (beta chain) appears in the sequencing data of a study of T cell repertoires in cytomegalovirus infection (dated by TCRdb to between 2018 and 2021). About the full investigation: The peptide stimulations were aimed at well-studied HLA-B-restricted epitopes as well as recently identified HLA-C-restricted CMV epitopes, whose presentation resists viral immunomodulation. Donor HLA type was relevant to the analysis, as public TCR beta signatures indicated carriage of CMV infection together with the matching HLA type.

Here is what the overall study found, with its caveats: The ex vivo response was dominated by HLA-C-restricted CMV-specific TCR beta clonotypes, and the single most frequent clonotype in two of eight donors was supplied by these HLA-C-restricted clonotypes. In both this cohort and an independent cohort of 352 donors, the cumulative frequency of public TCR beta family members distinguished carriers of CMV infection plus the relevant HLA type.

The sequencer was an Illumina HiSeq 1500. TCRdb itself trimmed the public reads at Q25 with fastp, ran MiXCR and retained productive beta chains. Each entry merges the rows of one CDR3 protein and shows their most common DNA and genes. A total of 680,000 or so distinct CDR3 sequences appear in this sample, around 31% of them only once. The ten largest clones take up approximately 18% of the sample. The sample's treatment or condition, from its label and the paper: in vitro stimulation with specific CMV peptide epitopes to enrich CMV-specific T cells. Trimming removed 8 bases from V and 8 bases from J; the gene matches leave 10 bases unexplained. Looking up the germline V gene (reference sequence) yields CDR1 DFQATT and CDR2 SNEGSKA. The CDR3 spans 14 residues, from the cysteine through the phenylalanine. Of all the DNA, just the CDR3 is kept, 42 bases in frame from base 1. This clonotype was seen a single time. Its target antigen remains unknown. No base quality information exists; no much larger clone differs at one position. A solitary read yields weak support.

Sequenced here: cultured PBMCs, sampled from culture after CMV antigen stimulation. This sequence originates from a human donor in good health (CMV status not recorded). Some clones in this sample may be carry-over from other donors' samples. This chain is built from TRBV20-1 and TRBJ2-1; TRBD2 lines up with 12 middle nucleotides. The CDR3: CSPTRGLAGDEQFF. The bases are TGCAGTCCTACACGGGGACTAGCGGGCGATGAGCAGTTCTTC.